The present T cell receptor (beta chain) was sequenced within a study of cytomegalovirus exposure and HLA in healthy donors. Study overall: Drawn from HLA-typed donors, 80 million to 100 million unique TCRs were held in an early data release.

The PCR made use of 60 Vbeta and 13 Jbeta primers. The protocol was immunoSEQ multiplex PCR, while the TCRdb copy is restricted to in-frame clones and leaves out a portion. The sample lists roughly 100,000 clones, approximately 80% occurring once. Study conclusions and caveats: An analysis that was carried out later associated some 17,000 TCR beta sequences with HLA alleles at 0.05 false discovery rate.

In the case of this clone: Its antigen is unidentified.

CDR3 length: 15 residues. Germline loops: CDR1 MDHEN, CDR2 SYDVKM. J lost 4 bases, V lost 1 base, and 5 bases had no gene match. The chain couples TRBV28 to TRBJ2-3; 7 bases agree with TRBD1. Sequenced input: PBMCs. The TCR comes from a woman in her thirties or forties in good health and CMV-seronegative. This CDR3 is CASSLLYRGADTQYF. The CDR3 region has the DNA TGTGCCAGCAGTTTATTGTACAGGGGCGCAGATACGCAGTATTTT.